These 11 T cell receptor beta chains share one sample of origin, sequenced in a study of shared clonotypes between healthy human individuals. Sequencing was performed with immunoSEQ multiplex PCR; in TCRdb, only in-frame clones are kept and a portion is missing. The repertoire consists of about 2.2 million clones, with 85% to 95% occurring once and the leading ten covering around 1.7%. The naive CD8 subset, CD45RO-negative cells positively selected for CCR7, excluded terminally differentiated effector memory CD45RA+ cells. The sequencing sample was made of naive CD8+ T cells from PBMCs. The origin of the receptors is a man aged 18 to 35 in good health. Some clones in this sample may be carry-over from other donors' samples.

This chain links TRBV7-8 with TRBJ2-3; 14 nucleotides match TRBD2. After removal of 5 bases from V and 5 bases from J, the junction contained 6 bases not matched to a gene. The CDR3 runs to 16 residues. Germline V gives CDR1 SGHVS, CDR2 FQNEAQ. The CDR3 region is CASSGGLAGGLDTQYF. For the CDR3, the DNA is TGTGCCAGCAGCGGCGGACTAGCGGGAGGCTTAGATACGCAGTATTTT.

The gene calls are TRBV27 and TRBJ2-7, with 14 positions matching TRBD2. With 3 bases clipped from V and 7 bases from J, the junction kept 11 bases outside the gene matches. Germline CDR1 is MNHEY and CDR2 is SMNVEV (reference sequence). This CDR3 is built from 17 residues. The CDR3 sequence is CASSFIGTSGSSGEQYF. CDR3 nucleotide sequence: TGTGCCAGCAGTTTCATCGGGACTAGCGGGAGTTCGGGTGAGCAGTACTTC.

The chain has TRBV7-9 and TRBJ2-4; the D is unclear. The V and J ends lost 5 bases and 7 bases respectively, with 12 bases between them. Germline V gene data show CDR1 as SEHNR and CDR2 as FQNEAQ (reference sequence). There are 13 residues in the CDR3. CDR3 DNA sequence: TGTGCCAGCAGCGGACGACTGCCTAACATTCAGTACTTC. Its translation: CASSGRLPNIQYF. Filled out from reference TRBV7-9 and TRBJ2-4, the complete variable domain reads DTGVSQNPRHKITKRGQNVTFRCDPISEHNRLYWYRQTLGQGPEFLTYFQNEAQLEKSRLLSDRFSAERPKGSFSTLEIQRTEQGDSAMYLCASSGRLPNIQYFGAGTRLSVL.

The CDR3 DNA is TGTGCCACCAGCAGAGATCAGGGATTGGATTACGAGCAGTACTTC. Amino acid sequence: CATSRDQGLDYEQYF. J is TRBJ2-7 and V is TRBV15; possible D gene TRBD1, 5 bases. Germline CDR1 LNHNV, CDR2 YYDKDF (reference sequence). The CDR3 is made up of 15 amino acids. The V end lost 0 bases, the J end lost 4 bases, and 13 bases lay between the germline ends.

V and J are TRBV4-1 and TRBJ2-5, with 11 bases fitting TRBD2. This CDR3 region has 17 residues. Germline V gene lookup returns CDR1 MGHRA and CDR2 YSYEKL. Trimming at V came to 1 base and at J to 4 bases, leaving 8 bases not matched to a gene. The CDR3 coding sequence is TGCGCCAGCAGCCAAGGACCTAGCGGGAGGACTGCAGAGACCCAGTACTTC. Its translation is CASSQGPSGRTAETQYF.

This clone was seen just once. The CDR3: CASSADEQYF. The CDR3 nucleotides are TGTGCCAGCAGCGCGGACGAGCAGTACTTC. The chain links TRBV5-4 to TRBJ2-7; the D is unclear. CDR3 length equals 10 residues. CDR1 and CDR2 from the germline V gene are SGHNT and YYREEE (reference sequence). The V and J ends lost 4 bases and 5 bases respectively, with 4 bases between them.

This clone was seen once. The V call is TRBV6-1, the J call TRBJ2-7, with no clear D. The CDR3 length is 15 residues. Trimming removed 4 bases from V and 0 bases from J, with 13 bases in between. Germline V gene data show CDR1 as MNHNS and CDR2 as SASEGT. The CDR3 DNA follows: TGTGCCAGCAGTGGAAGGCAGGAACGCTCCTACGAGCAGTACTTC. This sequence encodes CASSGRQERSYEQYF.

The genes are TRBV19 and TRBJ2-5; no reliable D call. V gave up 5 bases and J gave up 5 bases, with 18 bases separating them. Germline V gives CDR1 LNHDA, CDR2 SQIVND (reference sequence). This CDR3 is built from 15 residues. CDR3 sequence: CASSPRATPAETQYF. CDR3 nucleotide sequence: TGTGCCAGTAGTCCCCGGGCTACTCCCGCGGAGACCCAGTACTTC.

The chain couples TRBV7-9 to TRBJ1-2; no clear D gene. The germline gives CDR1 SEHNR, CDR2 FQNEAQ (reference sequence). This CDR3 has 14 amino acids. The V gene lost 4 bases and the J gene lost 0 bases, with 9 bases spanning the gap. CDR3 loop: CASSWPSSNYGYTF. The CDR3 DNA is TGTGCCAGCAGCTGGCCCAGTTCTAACTATGGCTACACCTTC.

Regarding this clone: The identical CDR3 is also encoded by other nucleotide sequences in the sample. V usage is TRBV27 and J usage is TRBJ2-7; 13 nucleotides match TRBD2. This CDR3 is 15 amino acids long. Germline CDR1 and CDR2: MNHEY and SMNVEV (reference sequence). The ends lost 5 bases at V and 4 bases at J; junction bases unmatched: 5. The CDR3 sequence: CASSQLAGGPYEQYF. CDR3 bases: TGTGCCAGCAGTCAACTAGCGGGAGGGCCGTACGAGCAGTACTTC.

This clone has a single count. The rearrangement joins TRBV13 to TRBJ2-4, with D unresolved. With 8 bases removed from V and 3 bases from J, the gap between germline ends came to 17 bases. The CDR3 extends over 15 amino acids. Germline V gives CDR1 PRHDT, CDR2 FYEKMQ (reference sequence). CDR3 amino acids: CASGQRVVGKNIQYF. The CDR3 DNA reads as TGTGCCAGCGGTCAAAGGGTCGTTGGCAAAAACATTCAGTACTTC.